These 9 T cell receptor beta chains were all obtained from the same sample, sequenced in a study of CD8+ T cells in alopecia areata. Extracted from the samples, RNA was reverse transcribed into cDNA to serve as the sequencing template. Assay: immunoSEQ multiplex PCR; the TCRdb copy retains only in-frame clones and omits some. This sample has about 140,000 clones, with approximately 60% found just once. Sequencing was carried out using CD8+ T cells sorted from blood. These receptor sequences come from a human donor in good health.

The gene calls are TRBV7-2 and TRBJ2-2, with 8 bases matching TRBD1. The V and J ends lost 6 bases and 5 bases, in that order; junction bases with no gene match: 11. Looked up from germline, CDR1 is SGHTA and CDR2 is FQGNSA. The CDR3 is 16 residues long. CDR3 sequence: CASRSPTGAGTGELFF. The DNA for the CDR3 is TGTGCCAGCAGATCCCCGACAGGGGCTGGTACCGGGGAGCTGTTTTTT.

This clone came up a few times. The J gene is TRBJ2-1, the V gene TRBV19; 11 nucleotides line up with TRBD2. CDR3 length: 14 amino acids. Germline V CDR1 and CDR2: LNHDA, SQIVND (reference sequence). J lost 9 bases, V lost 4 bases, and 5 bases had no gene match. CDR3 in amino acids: CASSTWTSGSEQFF. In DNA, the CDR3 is TGTGCCAGTAGTACCTGGACTAGCGGGTCTGAGCAGTTCTTC.

CDR3 protein: CASRGDSPKNIQYF. In nucleotides, the CDR3 is TGTGCCAGCAGGGGGGACAGCCCCAAAAACATTCAGTACTTC. The rearrangement uses TRBV6-1 and TRBJ2-4, with 7 bases matching TRBD1. In germline, CDR1 is MNHNS, CDR2 SASEGT. The J segment lost 2 bases and the V segment lost 6 bases, leaving 4 bases of the junction unmatched. The CDR3 is made up of 14 amino acids.

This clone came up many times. The CDR3 DNA sequence: TGTGCCAGCAGTGGTGCGACCCAGACCACTGAAGCTTTCTTT. It translates to CASSGATQTTEAFF. The V call is TRBV6-1, the J call TRBJ1-1; no reliable D call. V was trimmed by 4 bases and J by 4 bases, leaving 13 bases between them. The CDR3 consists of 14 residues. Germline V gene lookup returns CDR1 MNHNS and CDR2 SASEGT.

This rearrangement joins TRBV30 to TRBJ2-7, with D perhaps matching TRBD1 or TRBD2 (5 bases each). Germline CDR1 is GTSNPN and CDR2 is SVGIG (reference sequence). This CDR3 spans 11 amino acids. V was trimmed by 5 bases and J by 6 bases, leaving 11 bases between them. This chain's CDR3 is CAWDDSGEQYF. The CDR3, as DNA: TGTGCCTGGGACGACAGCGGCGAGCAGTACTTC.

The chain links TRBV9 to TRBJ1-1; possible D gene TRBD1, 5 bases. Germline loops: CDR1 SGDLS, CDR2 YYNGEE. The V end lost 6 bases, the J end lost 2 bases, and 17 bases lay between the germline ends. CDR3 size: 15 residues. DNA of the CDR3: TGTGCCAGCAACCCCGGGGACGGAGGAAACACTGAAGCTTTCTTT. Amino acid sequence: CASNPGDGGNTEAFF.

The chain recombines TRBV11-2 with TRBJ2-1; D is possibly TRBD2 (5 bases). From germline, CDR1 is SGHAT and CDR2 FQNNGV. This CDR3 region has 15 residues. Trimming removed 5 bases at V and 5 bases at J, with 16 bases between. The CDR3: CASSVGPGKHNEQFF. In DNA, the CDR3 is TGTGCCAGCAGCGTAGGCCCGGGGAAACACAATGAGCAGTTCTTC.

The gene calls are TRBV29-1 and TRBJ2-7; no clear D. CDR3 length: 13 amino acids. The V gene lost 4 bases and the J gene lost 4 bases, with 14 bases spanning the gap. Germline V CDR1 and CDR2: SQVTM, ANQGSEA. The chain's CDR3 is CSVVKLGRYEQYF. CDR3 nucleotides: TGCAGCGTTGTGAAACTCGGTCGGTACGAGCAGTACTTC.

The CDR3: CASSQAGTRTGQFF. DNA for the CDR3: TGCGCCAGCAGCCAAGCCGGGACTAGAACGGGGCAGTTCTTC. This rearrangement joins TRBV4-1 to TRBJ2-1; TRBD2 matches 8 bases. Germline V lookup: CDR1 MGHRA, CDR2 YSYEKL. The CDR3 sequence is 14 residues long. Trimming took 1 base from V and 12 from J; bases not matched to a gene: 8.